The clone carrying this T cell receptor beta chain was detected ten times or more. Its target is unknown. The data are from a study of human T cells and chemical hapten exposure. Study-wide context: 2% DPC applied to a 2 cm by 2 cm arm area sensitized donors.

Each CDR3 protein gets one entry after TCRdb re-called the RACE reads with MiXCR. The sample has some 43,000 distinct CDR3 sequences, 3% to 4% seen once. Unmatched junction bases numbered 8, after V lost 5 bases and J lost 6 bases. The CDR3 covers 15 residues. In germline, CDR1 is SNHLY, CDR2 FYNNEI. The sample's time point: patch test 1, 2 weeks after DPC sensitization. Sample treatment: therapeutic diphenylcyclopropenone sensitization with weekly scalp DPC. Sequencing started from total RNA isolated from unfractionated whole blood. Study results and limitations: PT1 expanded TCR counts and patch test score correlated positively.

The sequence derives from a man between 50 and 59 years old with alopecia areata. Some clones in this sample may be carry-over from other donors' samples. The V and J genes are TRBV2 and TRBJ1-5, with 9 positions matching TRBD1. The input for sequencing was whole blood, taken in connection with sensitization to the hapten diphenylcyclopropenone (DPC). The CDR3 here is CASSKGQGLFQPQHF. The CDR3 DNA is TGTGCCAGCAGTAAGGGACAGGGACTTTTTCAGCCCCAGCATTTT.